This T cell receptor beta chain was observed in a study of T-cell memory formation after mild COVID-19. Overall study: Across donors, TCR clusters were largely donor specific. The study's findings and limits: Largely, contracting CD4+ clones fell within CM and EM, and contracting CD8+ clones within EMRA. Second-wave clones with a day 37 peak had unconfirmed SARS-CoV-2 specificity.

Germline V gene sequence: CDR1 SGHVS, CDR2 FQNEAQ. CDR3 size: 12 residues. The V gene lost 5 bases and the J gene lost 7 bases, with 11 bases spanning the gap. TCR alpha and TCR beta cDNA libraries carrying sample barcodes and UMIs came from 5'RACE with constant-segment primers. Via MiXCR, TCRdb re-called the 5' RACE reads, giving one row per CDR3 protein. This table holds roughly 450,000 distinct CDR3 sequences, more than 15% found once. With respect to this clonotype: What it binds is not known.

Material for sequencing was PBMCs or a T cell subset sorted from them (not recorded which). The V call is TRBV7-8, the J call TRBJ2-5; D gene unclear. This clonotype was obtained from a man younger than 30 who had mild COVID-19 (a few samples of this study predate the infection). Cell type and time point are not known. CDR3 in amino acids: CASSLISGTQYF. The CDR3 nucleotides are TGTGCCAGCAGCCTCATTTCGGGGACCCAGTACTTC.